This is a list of T cell receptor beta chains from one sample in a study of T cell responses to AZD1222 COVID-19 vaccine. Profiled with immunoSEQ multiplex PCR; TCRdb holds only in-frame clones, not every one. The profile shows 130,000 or so clones, approximately 90% of them singletons. The source material was peripheral blood, sampled on day 0 of AZD1222 vaccination. These receptors were obtained from an adult in good health. CDR3s include the opening cysteine and the closing phenylalanine or tryptophan. A D gene is named only where the DNA matches it firmly. Size values are once, few and many counts, or a class for expanded clones, and some rows have none.

>TRBJ1-2|once|TRBV9|TRBD1
TGTGCCAGCAGCGTAAGGGACAGCACCTTCGGCTATGGCTACACCTTC
CASSVRDSTFGYGYTF
>TRBJ2-2|few|TRBV6-5|NA
TGTGCCAGCAATTCTCGGGGGACCAACACCGGGGAGCTGTTTTTT
CASNSRGTNTGELFF
>TRBJ1-2|NA|TRBV18|NA
TGTGCCAGCTCACGTGGGGTGGACTATGGCTACACCTTC
CASSRGVDYGYTF
>TRBJ2-3|NA|TRBV12-3/TRBV12-4|NA
TGTGCCAGCAGTCCCCCTAGCACAGATACGCAGTATTTT
CASSPPSTDTQYF
>TRBJ1-1|NA|TRBV6-6|NA
TGTGCCAGCAGTTACAGGCGGGGGCAGAACACTGAAGCTTTCTTT
CASSYRRGQNTEAFF
>TRBJ1-1|once|TRBV3-1/TRBV3-2|NA
TGTGCCAGCAGCCGGGCCACGGGGGGAACTGAAGCTTTCTTT
CASSRATGGTEAFF
>TRBJ2-4|NA|TRBV9|NA
TGTGCCAGCAGCGTAGATCCTAAAAATACTCAGTACTTC
CASSVDPKNTQYF
>TRBJ1-5|NA|TRBV24-1|TRBD1
TGTGCCACCAGGAGATCCGGGACAGGGTCCGGGGTGCAGCCCCAGCATTTT
CATRRSGTGSGVQPQHF
>TRBJ1-5|NA|TRBV7-8|NA
TGTGCCAGCAGCTCGGGACAAAAGCATCAGCCCCAGCATTTT
CASSSGQKHQPQHF
>TRBJ1-1|few|TRBV18|NA
TGTGCCAGCTCACCACCGTCGGTGGCCGGGAACACTGAAGCTTTCTTT
CASSPPSVAGNTEAFF
>TRBJ2-1|NA|TRBV20-1|NA
TGCAGTGCCCAATGGACGTCTCGGGCGTTCTTC
CSAQWTSRAFF
>TRBJ2-1|NA|TRBV11-3|NA
TGTGCCAGCAGCTTCTGGGGGTTCAATGAGCAGTTCTTC
CASSFWGFNEQFF
>TRBJ1-3|NA|TRBV30|NA
TGTGCCTGGACCGGGGGTCCAGGAAACACCATATATTTT
CAWTGGPGNTIYF
>TRBJ2-5|NA|TRBV24-1|TRBD1
TGTGCCACCGGGGACAGGGTCGGGTCTTCAGAGACCCAGTACTTC
CATGDRVGSSETQYF
>TRBJ1-6|few|TRBV30|NA
TGTGCCTGGAGGCGGACCTTAGGACCCCTCCACTTT
CAWRRTLGPLHF
>TRBJ1-3|NA|TRBV24-1|NA
TGTGCCGTCGGACAGAGCTCTGGAAACACCATATATTTT
CAVGQSSGNTIYF
>TRBJ1-1|NA|TRBV5-5|TRBD1
TGTGCCAGCAGCTCTCGCAGGGGGTGGAACACTGAAGCTTTCTTT
CASSSRRGWNTEAFF
>TRBJ2-7|NA|TRBV12-2|NA
TGTGCAAGTCGCTTGACCGCTAGCGGGGGCCTGAGCTCCTACGAGCAGTACTTC
CASRLTASGGLSSYEQYF
>TRBJ1-5|NA|TRBV19|TRBD1
TGTGCCAGTAACAACGGACAGGCCTTTGATCAGCCCCAGCATTTT
CASNNGQAFDQPQHF
>TRBJ1-2|NA|TRBV7-8|NA
TGTGCCGGTTGCAGGACAGACTGCGTCTCTGGCTACACCTTC
CAGCRTDCVSGYTF
>TRBJ1-2|NA|TRBV3-1/TRBV3-2|TRBD1
TGTGCCAGCAGCCAAGACCTTGGACAGGGGGCTTATGGCTACACCTTC
CASSQDLGQGAYGYTF
>TRBJ2-2|NA|TRBV5-6|NA
TGTGCCAGCAGCCTCCTCAGCACCGGGGAGCTGTTTTTT
CASSLLSTGELFF
>TRBJ2-5|NA|TRBV6-5|NA
TGTGCCAGCAGCCGGGGGGCCCACCTCGAGACCCAGTACTTC
CASSRGAHLETQYF
>TRBJ1-1|NA|TRBV18|NA
TGTGCCAGCTCACCCGGACAGAACACTGAAGCTTTCTTT
CASSPGQNTEAFF
>TRBJ2-1|NA|TRBV10-3|NA
TGTGCCATCAGTGAGTCGTGGGTAGCGGAAGATGGGAATGAGCAGTTCTTC
CAISESWVAEDGNEQFF
>TRBJ2-2|NA|TRBV6-5|NA
TGTGCCAGCAGTTTACGACACTCTGGGGAGGGGGAGCTGTTTTTT
CASSLRHSGEGELFF
>TRBJ2-1|once|TRBV7-2|NA
TGTGCCAGCAGCTTAAGTCCCGGTTATGAGCAGTTCTTC
CASSLSPGYEQFF
>TRBJ1-5|NA|TRBV30|NA
TGTGCCTGGAGTATTCGACAACAGCCCCAGCATTTT
CAWSIRQQPQHF
>TRBJ2-7|NA|TRBV5-1|TRBD1
TGCGCCAGCAGCCTGGGACAGCAAAGCTACGAGCAGTACTTC
CASSLGQQSYEQYF
>TRBJ1-5|NA|TRBV7-9|NA
TGTGCCAGCAGTCTCGACCGCTCAGGGCCCCAGCATTTT
CASSLDRSGPQHF
>TRBJ2-6|NA|TRBV6-2/TRBV6-3|TRBD1
TGTGCCAGCAGTTTCCCAGGGGGGACAGGGGTCTCTGGGGCCAACGTCCTGACTTTC
CASSFPGGTGVSGANVLTF
>TRBJ1-1|NA|TRBV11-2|NA
TGTGCCAGCAGCTTATCAAGGGTTGAAGCTTTCTTT
CASSLSRVEAFF
>TRBJ2-4|NA|TRBV18|NA
TGTGCCAGCTCACCGGAATCCCCGTACATTCAGTACTTC
CASSPESPYIQYF
>TRBJ1-5|few|TRBV21-1|NA
TGTGCCAGCAGAACGATAAGGACAGAATTTTCAATCGGCAATCAGCCCCAGCATTTT
CASRTIRTEFSIGNQPQHF
>TRBJ1-3|NA|TRBV5-1|NA
TGCGCCAGCAGCTTGGCAGGGACTGGAAACACCATATATTTT
CASSLAGTGNTIYF
>TRBJ1-1|NA|TRBV6-4|NA
TGTGCCAGCAGGCAACGGGAGAACACTGAAGCTTTCTTT
CASRQRENTEAFF
>TRBJ1-2|NA|TRBV30|NA
TGTGCCTGGAGTGTAACAGGGACGGGCGAGGGCTACACCTTC
CAWSVTGTGEGYTF
>TRBJ1-5|NA|TRBV5-1|NA
TGCGCCAGCAGCTTGGGCTCCGGGGTTGGACAGCCCCAGCATTTT
CASSLGSGVGQPQHF
>TRBJ1-6|NA|TRBV7-9|NA
TGTGCCAGCAGCTTACGAGACAGCTATAATTCACCCCTCCACTTT
CASSLRDSYNSPLHF
>TRBJ2-1|NA|TRBV11-3|TRBD2
TGTGCCAGCAGCTCGGCGGGGACTAGCGGGATTACGCATGAGCAGTTCTTC
CASSSAGTSGITHEQFF
>TRBJ1-1|NA|TRBV12-3/TRBV12-4|NA
TGTGCCAGCAGGAGCTCGGGGCACACTGAAGCTTTCTTT
CASRSSGHTEAFF
>TRBJ2-3|NA|TRBV5-1|NA
TGCGCCAGCAGCCATCCCCTCGGGCCTGATACGCAGTATTTT
CASSHPLGPDTQYF
>TRBJ2-7|NA|TRBV2|NA
TGTGCCAGCAGCAACTACGAGCAGTACTTC
CASSNYEQYF
>TRBJ2-1|NA|TRBV11-2|NA
TGTGCCAGCAGCTCGCCGGTTAGCTCCTACAATGAGCAGTTCTTC
CASSSPVSSYNEQFF
>TRBJ1-5|NA|TRBV5-4|NA
TGTGCCAGCAGCTATGACAACCAGCCCCAGCATTTT
CASSYDNQPQHF
>TRBJ2-1|NA|TRBV6-5|NA
TGTGCCAGCAGTTACTCGATTATTGCGGGATACAATGAGCAGTTCTTC
CASSYSIIAGYNEQFF
>TRBJ2-7|few|TRBV12-3/TRBV12-4|TRBD2
TGTGCCAGCAGTTCGGGACCGGGGGGGGAGCAGTACTTC
CASSSGPGGEQYF
>TRBJ2-3|NA|TRBV7-2|TRBD1
TGTGCCAGCAGCGACGGGACAGTCGATACGCAGTATTTT
CASSDGTVDTQYF
>TRBJ2-5|NA|TRBV27|TRBD2
TGTGCCAGCAGCAATAGCGGGAGGGAGACCCAGTACTTC
CASSNSGRETQYF
>TRBJ1-2|NA|TRBV2|NA
TGTGCCAGCAGTGGGGCCGGGAACTATGGCTACACCTTC
CASSGAGNYGYTF
>TRBJ1-2|NA|TRBV6-5|NA
TGTGCCAGCAGTTCCCCAGACAGGTTGGATGGCTACACCTTC
CASSSPDRLDGYTF
>TRBJ2-1|NA|TRBV4-2|TRBD2
TGTGCCAGCAGCCAAGATCCTAGCGGGGCCTACAATGAGCAGTTCTTC
CASSQDPSGAYNEQFF
>TRBJ1-1|NA|TRBV30|NA
TGTGCCCGGCGGGGGGGGAACACTGAAGCTTTCTTT
CARRGGNTEAFF